This TCR beta chain was identified during a study of T cell changes during pregnancy in multiple sclerosis. The CDR3 covers 14 residues. V was shortened by 11 bases and J by 3 bases, with 17 bases between the two germline ends. Germline CDR1 is LNHDA and CDR2 is SQIVND (reference sequence). Measured with immunoSEQ multiplex PCR; TCRdb has only the in-frame clones, and not every one. The sample consists of over 45,000 clones, about 92% of them appearing once. V and J are TRBV19 and TRBJ1-5; D gene uncertain. The source is a female donor with multiple sclerosis, enrolled in a pregnancy study. The specimen comprised CD4+ T cells from peripheral blood mononuclear cells, sampled in the second trimester of pregnancy. CDR3 sequence reads: CAGGRGSPNQPQHF. The CDR3 DNA follows: TGTGCCGGAGGCCGCGGGAGCCCCAATCAGCCCCAGCATTTT.